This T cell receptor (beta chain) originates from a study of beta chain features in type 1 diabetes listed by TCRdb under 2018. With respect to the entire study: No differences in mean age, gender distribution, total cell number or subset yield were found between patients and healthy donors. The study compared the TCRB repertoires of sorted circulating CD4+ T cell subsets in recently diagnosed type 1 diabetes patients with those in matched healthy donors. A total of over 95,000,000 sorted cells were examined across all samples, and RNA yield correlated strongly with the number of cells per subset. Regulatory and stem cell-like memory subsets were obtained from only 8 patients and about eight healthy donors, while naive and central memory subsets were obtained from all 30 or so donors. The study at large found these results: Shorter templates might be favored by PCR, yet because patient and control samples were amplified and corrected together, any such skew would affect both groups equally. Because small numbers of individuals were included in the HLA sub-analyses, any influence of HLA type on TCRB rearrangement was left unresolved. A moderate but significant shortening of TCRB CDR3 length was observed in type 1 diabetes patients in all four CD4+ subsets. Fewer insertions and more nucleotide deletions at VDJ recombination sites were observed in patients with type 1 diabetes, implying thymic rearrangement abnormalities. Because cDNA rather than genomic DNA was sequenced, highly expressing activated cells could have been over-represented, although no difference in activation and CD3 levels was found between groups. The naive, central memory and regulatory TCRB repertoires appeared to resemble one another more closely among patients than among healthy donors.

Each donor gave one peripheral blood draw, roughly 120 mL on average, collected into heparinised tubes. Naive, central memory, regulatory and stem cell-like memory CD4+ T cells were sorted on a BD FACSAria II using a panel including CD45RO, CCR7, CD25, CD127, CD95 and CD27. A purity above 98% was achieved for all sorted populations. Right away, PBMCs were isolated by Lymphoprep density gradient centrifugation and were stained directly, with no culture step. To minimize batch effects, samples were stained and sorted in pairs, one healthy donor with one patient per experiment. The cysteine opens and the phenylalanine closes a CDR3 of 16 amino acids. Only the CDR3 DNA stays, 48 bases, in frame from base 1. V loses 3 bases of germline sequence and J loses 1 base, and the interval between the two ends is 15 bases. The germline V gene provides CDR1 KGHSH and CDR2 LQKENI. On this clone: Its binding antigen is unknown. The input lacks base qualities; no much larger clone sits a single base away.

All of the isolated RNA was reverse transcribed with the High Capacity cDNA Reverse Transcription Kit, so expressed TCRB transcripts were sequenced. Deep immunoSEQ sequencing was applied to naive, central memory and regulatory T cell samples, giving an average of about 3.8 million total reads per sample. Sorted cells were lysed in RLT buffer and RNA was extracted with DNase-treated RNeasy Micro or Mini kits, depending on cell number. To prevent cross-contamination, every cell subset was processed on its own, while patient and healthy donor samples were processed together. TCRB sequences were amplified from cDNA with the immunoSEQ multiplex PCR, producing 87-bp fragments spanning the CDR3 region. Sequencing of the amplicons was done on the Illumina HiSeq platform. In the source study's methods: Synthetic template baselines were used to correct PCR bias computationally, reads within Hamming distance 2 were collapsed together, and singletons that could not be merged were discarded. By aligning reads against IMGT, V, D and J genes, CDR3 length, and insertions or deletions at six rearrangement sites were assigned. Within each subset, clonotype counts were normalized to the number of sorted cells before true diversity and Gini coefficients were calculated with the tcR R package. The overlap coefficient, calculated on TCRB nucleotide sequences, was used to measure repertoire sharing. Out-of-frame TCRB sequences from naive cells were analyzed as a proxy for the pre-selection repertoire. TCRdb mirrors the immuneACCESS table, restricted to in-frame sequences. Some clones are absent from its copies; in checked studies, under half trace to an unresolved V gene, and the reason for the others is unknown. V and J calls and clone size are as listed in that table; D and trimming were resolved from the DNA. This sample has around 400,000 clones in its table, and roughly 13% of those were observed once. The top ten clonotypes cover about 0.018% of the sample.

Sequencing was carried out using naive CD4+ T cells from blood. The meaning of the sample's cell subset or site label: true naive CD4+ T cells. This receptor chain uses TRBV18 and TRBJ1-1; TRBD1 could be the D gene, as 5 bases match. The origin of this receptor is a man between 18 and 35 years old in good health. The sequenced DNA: TGTGCCAGCTCACCTCCAAGGACAAGGGCGAACACTGAAGCTTTCTTT. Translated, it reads CASSPPRTRANTEAFF.